This T cell receptor (beta chain) was recovered during a study of blood T cell repertoires in COVID-19. Looking at the study overall: Both acute and convalescent COVID-19 samples were obtained from the United States, Italy and Spain.

How the authors handled the data: Estimates of nucleated cell counts were drawn from the amplification of reference gene primers. Repertoires were generated with immunoSEQ multiplex PCR, while TCRdb's copy carries only in-frame clones and drops some. The DNA was the basis for D and trimming; V, J and clone size are from that table. The repertoire includes over 200,000 clones, over 75% of them detected once, and 0.7% to 0.85% sits in the top ten. The sequenced sample consisted of peripheral blood. This TCR derives from a woman in her thirties with acute or convalescent COVID-19.

The CDR3 sequence: CASSLIAGKSTGELFF. CDR3 sequence (DNA): TGTGCCAGCAGCCTTATAGCGGGAAAGTCAACCGGGGAGCTGTTTTTT. The rearrangement uses TRBV9 and TRBJ2-2; 8 bases line up with TRBD2. The V gene's germline CDR1 is SGDLS and CDR2 YYNGEE. This CDR3 comprises 16 residues. V lost 4 bases to trimming and J lost 5 bases; unmatched junction nucleotides: 10.